The entry below gives a single TCR beta chain sequence along with its context. Its specificity is unknown. The CDR3 runs 13 residues. Germline-derived CDR1 and CDR2 are LNHDA and SQIVND (reference sequence). V was clipped by 5 bases and J by 6 bases, with 14 bases between them. Assay: immunoSEQ multiplex PCR; the TCRdb copy retains only in-frame clones and omits some. The table records more than 85,000 clones, about 94% of them present only once. The sample comes from a study of cytomegalovirus exposure and HLA in healthy donors. Regarding the study as a whole: Among TCR beta chains, those listed as cytomegalovirus-associated numbered about 160. The tendency of first-cohort TCR clusters to co-occur in the 110 or so validation repertoires emerged from a later analysis.

V and J are TRBV19 and TRBJ2-7; tentatively, D is TRBD2 (6 bases). Material for sequencing was PBMCs. The TCR comes from a woman between 18 and 29 years old in good health and CMV-seronegative. CDR3 in amino acids: CASSVMGGGEQYF. The CDR3 DNA reads TGTGCCAGTAGTGTTATGGGAGGAGGCGAGCAGTACTTC.